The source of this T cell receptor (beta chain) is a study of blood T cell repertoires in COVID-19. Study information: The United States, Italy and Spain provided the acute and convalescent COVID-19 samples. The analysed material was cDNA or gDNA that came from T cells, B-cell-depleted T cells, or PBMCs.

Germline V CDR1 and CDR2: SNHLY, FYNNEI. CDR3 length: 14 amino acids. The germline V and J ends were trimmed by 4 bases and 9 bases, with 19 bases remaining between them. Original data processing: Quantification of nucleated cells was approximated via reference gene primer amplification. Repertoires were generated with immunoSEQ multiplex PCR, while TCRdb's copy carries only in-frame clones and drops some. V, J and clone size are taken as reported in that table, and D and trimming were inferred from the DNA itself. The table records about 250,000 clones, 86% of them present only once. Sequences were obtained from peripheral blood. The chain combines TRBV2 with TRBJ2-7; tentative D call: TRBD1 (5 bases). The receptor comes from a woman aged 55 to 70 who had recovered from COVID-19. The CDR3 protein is CASSVSREGVAQYF. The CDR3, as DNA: TGTGCCAGCAGTGTGAGCAGGGAAGGTGTTGCGCAGTACTTC.